The TCR beta chain described here comes from a study of cytomegalovirus exposure and HLA in healthy donors. Study-wide context: There were approximately 85 million unique TCRs (from HLA-typed donors) in an early data release.

As concerns this clone: Antigen specificity is unknown.

Both 60 Vbeta primers and 13 Jbeta primers went into the PCR. In the authors' methods: Later, an analysis found roughly 80 million unique TCR beta chains, and 8.5 million to 14 million of these were shared. Profiled with immunoSEQ multiplex PCR; TCRdb holds only in-frame clones, not every one. The DNA was the basis for D and trimming; V, J and clone size are from that table. The sample records 130,000 to 150,000 clones, about 80% being singletons. Study-level points and caveats: Productive status was seen about 90% or about 30% of the time for most TCR beta V segments in an earlier analysis.

The sequence derives from a man aged 35 to 55 in good health and CMV-seropositive. Sequences were obtained from PBMCs.

CDR3 coding DNA: TGTGCCAGCAGCTTAGGGCAGGGGATGGGCTACACCTTC. Its translation: CASSLGQGMGYTF. This chain links TRBV7-2 with TRBJ1-2, with D possibly TRBD1 on 6 matching bases. V lost 1 base, J lost 8 bases, and 11 bases lay in between. The CDR3 is 13 amino acids. Germline V gene sequence: CDR1 SGHTA, CDR2 FQGNSA.